This T cell receptor (beta chain) was retrieved from a study of blood T cell repertoires in COVID-19. Per the germline V gene, CDR1 is PRHDT and CDR2 is FYEKMQ (reference sequence). CDR3 length: 12 residues. V lost 3 bases and J lost 5, with 7 bases in between. Those enrolled, adults aged 18 to 89 years, came from about 24 US areas. Using immunoSEQ multiplex PCR, the repertoire was profiled, and TCRdb retains in-frame clones only, with some absent. Of around 250,000 clones in the sample, 80% to 95% are singletons; the top ten hold 2.8%. The receptor was derived from a man aged 35-49 years who had been exposed to COVID-19. Sequencing used PBMCs or T cells enriched from blood (not recorded which). V gene TRBV13 combines with J gene TRBJ2-5; D remains unclear. The CDR3 region has the DNA TGTGCCAGCAGCTTTAGTCGGGAGACCCAGTACTTC. It encodes CASSFSRETQYF.